This is a list of T cell receptor beta chains from one sample in a study of blood T cell repertoires in COVID-19. Only in-frame clones appear in the TCRdb table, and some are missing; sequencing was by immunoSEQ multiplex PCR. The sample shows 75,000 to 100,000 clones, about four fifths of them seen only once. Sequencing input: peripheral blood. These receptors all come from a man aged 65 to 79 with acute or convalescent COVID-19. Both conserved end residues are part of each CDR3. A D gene is named only where the DNA matches it firmly. Size values are once, few and many counts, or a class for expanded clones, and some rows have none.

V gene: TRBV19; J gene: TRBJ1-5; D gene: NA; clone size: NA; CDR3 protein: CASSPQASGSNQPQHF; CDR3 DNA: TGTGCCAGTAGTCCTCAGGCATCAGGGAGCAATCAGCCCCAGCATTTT
V gene: TRBV7-9; J gene: TRBJ1-1; D gene: NA; clone size: NA; CDR3 protein: CASSLGSTANTEAFF; CDR3 DNA: TGTGCCAGCAGCTTAGGTAGTACAGCAAACACTGAAGCTTTCTTT
V gene: TRBV28; J gene: TRBJ2-7; D gene: TRBD2; clone size: NA; CDR3 protein: CASSGAGDLYEQYF; CDR3 DNA: TGTGCCAGCAGTGGGGCGGGGGACCTCTACGAGCAGTACTTC
V gene: TRBV12-3/TRBV12-4; J gene: TRBJ2-3; D gene: TRBD1; clone size: NA; CDR3 protein: CASTRDRGYTQYF; CDR3 DNA: TGTGCCAGCACCCGGGACAGGGGTTATACGCAGTATTTT
V gene: TRBV6-5; J gene: TRBJ2-7; D gene: NA; clone size: NA; CDR3 protein: CASSFRGYEQYF; CDR3 DNA: TGTGCCAGCAGTTTTAGAGGCTACGAGCAGTACTTC
V gene: TRBV15; J gene: TRBJ1-4; D gene: NA; clone size: NA; CDR3 protein: CATSRASNEKLFF; CDR3 DNA: TGTGCCACCAGCAGAGCGTCTAATGAAAAACTGTTTTTT
V gene: TRBV19; J gene: TRBJ2-4; D gene: TRBD1; clone size: NA; CDR3 protein: CASSRDSNIQYF; CDR3 DNA: TGTGCCAGTAGTCGGGACAGCAACATTCAGTACTTC
V gene: TRBV24-1; J gene: TRBJ2-7; D gene: NA; clone size: NA; CDR3 protein: CATSDDGFGKQYF; CDR3 DNA: TGTGCCACCAGTGATGACGGGTTCGGGAAGCAGTACTTC
V gene: TRBV14; J gene: TRBJ2-1; D gene: TRBD2; clone size: NA; CDR3 protein: CASSHIAGGPDNEQFF; CDR3 DNA: TGTGCCAGCAGCCACATAGCGGGAGGGCCGGACAATGAGCAGTTCTTC
V gene: TRBV30; J gene: TRBJ1-6; D gene: NA; clone size: NA; CDR3 protein: CAWGYSSYNSPLHF; CDR3 DNA: TGTGCCTGGGGGTATAGCTCCTATAATTCACCCCTCCACTTT
V gene: TRBV5-1; J gene: TRBJ1-3; D gene: NA; clone size: NA; CDR3 protein: CASSRITGVSGNTIYF; CDR3 DNA: TGCGCCAGCAGCAGAATTACAGGCGTCTCTGGAAACACCATATATTTT
V gene: TRBV6-5; J gene: TRBJ2-3; D gene: NA; clone size: NA; CDR3 protein: CASGQSTDTQYF; CDR3 DNA: TGTGCCAGTGGACAGAGCACAGATACGCAGTATTTT
V gene: TRBV18; J gene: TRBJ1-4; D gene: NA; clone size: few; CDR3 protein: CASSPAQNEKLFF; CDR3 DNA: TGTGCCAGCTCACCAGCACAGAATGAAAAACTGTTTTTT
V gene: TRBV18; J gene: TRBJ2-3; D gene: TRBD2; clone size: NA; CDR3 protein: CASSPPSGGTRDTQYF; CDR3 DNA: TGTGCCAGCTCACCACCCAGCGGGGGGACCCGAGATACGCAGTATTTT
V gene: TRBV11-2; J gene: TRBJ2-7; D gene: NA; clone size: NA; CDR3 protein: CASSPNRVEQYF; CDR3 DNA: TGTGCCAGCAGCCCCAACAGGGTTGAGCAGTACTTC
V gene: TRBV28; J gene: TRBJ1-3; D gene: TRBD1; clone size: NA; CDR3 protein: CATGQGAIGNTIYF; CDR3 DNA: TGTGCCACGGGACAGGGGGCGATTGGAAACACCATATATTTT
V gene: TRBV21-1; J gene: TRBJ2-5; D gene: NA; clone size: NA; CDR3 protein: CASSTRDRGLETQYF; CDR3 DNA: TGTGCCAGCAGCACCCGGGACAGGGGGCTGGAGACCCAGTACTTC
V gene: TRBV27; J gene: TRBJ1-5; D gene: TRBD1; clone size: few; CDR3 protein: CASSSKGQGPLSQHF; CDR3 DNA: TGTGCCAGCAGCTCTAAGGGACAGGGCCCCCTGTCTCAGCATTTT
V gene: TRBV19; J gene: TRBJ2-7; D gene: NA; clone size: NA; CDR3 protein: CASGSTYEQYF; CDR3 DNA: TGTGCTAGTGGGAGTACGTACGAGCAGTACTTC
V gene: TRBV2; J gene: TRBJ2-5; D gene: TRBD1; clone size: NA; CDR3 protein: CASCVYGTGGEETQYF; CDR3 DNA: TGTGCCAGCTGTGTGTACGGGACAGGGGGCGAAGAGACCCAGTACTTC
V gene: TRBV29-1; J gene: TRBJ2-5; D gene: TRBD1; clone size: NA; CDR3 protein: CSVGTGGQETQYF; CDR3 DNA: TGCAGCGTTGGGACAGGGGGTCAAGAGACCCAGTACTTC
V gene: TRBV14; J gene: TRBJ2-1; D gene: NA; clone size: NA; CDR3 protein: CASSFRDWQFF; CDR3 DNA: TGTGCCAGCAGCTTCCGGGACTGGCAGTTCTTC
V gene: TRBV5-5; J gene: TRBJ2-7; D gene: TRBD1; clone size: NA; CDR3 protein: CASNKQGTHEQYF; CDR3 DNA: TGTGCCAGCAACAAACAGGGGACCCACGAGCAGTACTTC
V gene: TRBV28; J gene: TRBJ2-7; D gene: NA; clone size: NA; CDR3 protein: CASSPKLVYEQYF; CDR3 DNA: TGTGCCAGCAGTCCAAAACTAGTATACGAGCAGTACTTC
V gene: TRBV30; J gene: TRBJ1-3; D gene: TRBD1; clone size: NA; CDR3 protein: CAWGTGLSSGNTIYF; CDR3 DNA: TGTGCCTGGGGGACAGGGTTAAGTTCGGGAAACACCATATATTTT
V gene: TRBV2; J gene: TRBJ2-7; D gene: TRBD1; clone size: NA; CDR3 protein: CASRNRGYEQYF; CDR3 DNA: TGTGCCAGCAGGAACAGGGGTTACGAGCAGTACTTC
V gene: TRBV3-1/TRBV3-2; J gene: TRBJ1-1; D gene: NA; clone size: few; CDR3 protein: CASSQGGTEAFF; CDR3 DNA: TGTGCCAGCAGCCAAGGAGGAACTGAAGCTTTCTTT
V gene: TRBV11-3; J gene: TRBJ2-5; D gene: TRBD1; clone size: many; CDR3 protein: CASSATGFSETQYF; CDR3 DNA: TGTGCCAGCAGCGCGACAGGGTTTTCGGAGACCCAGTACTTC
V gene: TRBV15; J gene: TRBJ2-5; D gene: TRBD1; clone size: few; CDR3 protein: CATSRGGTGVQETQYF; CDR3 DNA: TGTGCCACCAGCAGAGGCGGGACAGGCGTACAAGAGACCCAGTACTTC
V gene: TRBV28; J gene: TRBJ2-5; D gene: TRBD1; clone size: NA; CDR3 protein: CASRPTGGWKTQYF; CDR3 DNA: TGTGCCAGCAGGCCCACAGGGGGATGGAAGACCCAGTACTTC
V gene: TRBV25-1; J gene: TRBJ2-3; D gene: NA; clone size: NA; CDR3 protein: CASTNLGASTDTQYF; CDR3 DNA: TGTGCCAGCACCAACTTGGGCGCTAGCACAGATACGCAGTATTTT
V gene: TRBV29-1; J gene: TRBJ2-4; D gene: TRBD2; clone size: few; CDR3 protein: CSVDQAGGPNIQYF; CDR3 DNA: TGCAGCGTTGATCAGGCGGGAGGGCCTAACATTCAGTACTTC
V gene: TRBV28; J gene: TRBJ2-1; D gene: NA; clone size: NA; CDR3 protein: CASSLAGIDNEQFF; CDR3 DNA: TGTGCCAGCAGTTTAGCGGGAATCGACAATGAGCAGTTCTTC
V gene: TRBV6-5; J gene: TRBJ2-7; D gene: NA; clone size: NA; CDR3 protein: CASSYSLVQYF; CDR3 DNA: TGTGCCAGCAGTTACTCTCTAGTCCAGTACTTC
V gene: TRBV4-2; J gene: TRBJ2-7; D gene: NA; clone size: NA; CDR3 protein: CASSQAGTSFHEQYF; CDR3 DNA: TGTGCCAGCAGCCAAGCCGGTACTAGTTTCCACGAGCAGTACTTC
V gene: TRBV18; J gene: TRBJ2-4; D gene: NA; clone size: NA; CDR3 protein: CASYSGMAKNIQYF; CDR3 DNA: TGTGCCAGCTATTCAGGGATGGCCAAAAACATTCAGTACTTC
V gene: TRBV27; J gene: TRBJ2-7; D gene: NA; clone size: NA; CDR3 protein: CASSFRSIGTSYEQYF; CDR3 DNA: TGTGCCAGCAGTTTTCGGTCAATAGGGACTTCCTACGAGCAGTACTTC
V gene: TRBV11-2; J gene: TRBJ2-5; D gene: NA; clone size: NA; CDR3 protein: CASSEIGGKGETQYF; CDR3 DNA: TGTGCCAGCAGTGAGATAGGCGGGAAAGGGGAGACCCAGTACTTC
V gene: TRBV4-1; J gene: TRBJ1-6; D gene: NA; clone size: NA; CDR3 protein: CASSQPQADNSPLHF; CDR3 DNA: TGCGCCAGCAGCCAACCCCAGGCCGATAATTCACCCCTCCACTTT
V gene: TRBV25-1; J gene: TRBJ2-2; D gene: NA; clone size: NA; CDR3 protein: CASSVSPGTGELFF; CDR3 DNA: TGTGCCAGCAGTGTGTCCCCGGGAACCGGGGAGCTGTTTTTT
V gene: TRBV2; J gene: TRBJ1-2; D gene: NA; clone size: NA; CDR3 protein: CASRTGWYGYTF; CDR3 DNA: TGTGCCAGCAGAACAGGCTGGTATGGCTACACCTTC
V gene: TRBV19; J gene: TRBJ1-6; D gene: NA; clone size: NA; CDR3 protein: CASSIGENSPLHF; CDR3 DNA: TGTGCCAGTAGTATTGGAGAGAATTCACCCCTCCACTTT